A single T cell receptor (beta chain) is shown here with its context. The antigen is undetermined. Germline V CDR1 and CDR2: MNHEY, SMNVEV (reference sequence). Unmatched junction bases numbered 4, after V lost 3 bases and J lost 0 bases. The CDR3 is 16 residues long. This sample is part of a study of cytomegalovirus exposure and HLA in healthy donors. Study observations and caveats: In vitro testing confirmed three CMV-associated chains as specific for CMV antigens.

The PCR employed 60 Vbeta primers together with 13 Jbeta primers. Profiling relied on immunoSEQ multiplex PCR, and the TCRdb table lists in-frame clones only, not all of them. In the table there are about 120,000 clones, over 80% of which are singletons. This receptor was taken from a young man in good health and CMV-seronegative. The genes are TRBV27 and TRBJ2-5; 10 positions agree with TRBD2. The sample was PBMCs. Here the CDR3 DNA reads TGTGCCAGCAGTTTGTCACTAGCGGGGTACCAAGAGACCCAGTACTTC. Its translation: CASSLSLAGYQETQYF.